These T cell receptor beta chains were read from a single sample in a study of blood T cells in healthy people across ages. TCRdb recomputed calls from the 5' RACE reads with MiXCR, one row per CDR3 protein. The table includes over a million distinct CDR3 sequences, approximately 25% detected once. These data were also reused for a study on T cells of mothers and their children.

Sequencing was done on a sample of blood. These receptors were obtained from a girl aged 2-10 years in good health. The CDR3 runs from the conserved cysteine through the conserved F or W. A D gene is named only where the DNA matches it firmly. The listing skips clone size in some rows; elsewhere it reads once, few, many or a size class.

>.|TRBV12-3/TRBV12-4|.|TRBJ2-1
TGTGCCAGCAGTTTATGGGACATTCCAGACAATGAGCAGTTCTTC
CASSLWDIPDNEQFF
>.|TRBV2|.|TRBJ2-3
TGTGCCAGCAGCGAGGTCGGTCTCTACAGGAGAGATACGCAGTATTTT
CASSEVGLYRRDTQYF
>TRBD2|TRBV7-9|.|TRBJ2-7
TGTGCCAGCAGCTCAGCGGGGGATTACGAGCAGTACTTC
CASSSAGDYEQYF
>TRBD1|TRBV28|.|TRBJ1-3
TGTGCCAGCAGTTTATCAGGGGGCGAAAACACCATATATTTT
CASSLSGGENTIYF
>.|TRBV3-1|.|TRBJ2-1
TGTGCCAGCAGCCAATTCGGCTACAATGAGCAGTTCTTC
CASSQFGYNEQFF
>TRBD2|TRBV28|.|TRBJ2-5
TGTGCCAGCAGTTTATCCTTCCCCAAAGCGGGGGGGCCGTTAGTGGAGACCCAGTACTTC
CASSLSFPKAGGPLVETQYF
>.|TRBV29-1|few|TRBJ2-5
TGCAGCGTTGAGTGGTTTAGCGCGGAGACCCAGTACTTC
CSVEWFSAETQYF
>.|TRBV15|few|TRBJ2-7
TGTGCCACCAGCAGGCATGGAGGGACAAGAACGTACGAGCAGTACTTC
CATSRHGGTRTYEQYF
>TRBD2|TRBV10-3|few|TRBJ2-4
TGTGCCATCAGCCAGCGGGGACCTCCTGAGGACATTCAGTACTTC
CAISQRGPPEDIQYF
>.|TRBV7-2|.|TRBJ2-5
TGTGCCAGCAGCCTTTTGGGGGGTCAATACAATGAGCAGCTCTTC
CASSLLGGQYNEQLF
>TRBD1|TRBV6-2/TRBV6-3|.|TRBJ1-1
TGTGCCAGCAGTTTAGGCCGGAGGGGACAGGGGGCGAAGAACACTGAAGCTTTCTTT
CASSLGRRGQGAKNTEAFF
>.|TRBV6-6|.|TRBJ2-5
TGTGCCAGCAGTTACATCCGCGGGGTCGAAGAGACCCAGTACTTC
CASSYIRGVEETQYF
>.|TRBV20-1|.|TRBJ1-4
TGCAGTGTTATTAGGGCTGAAAAACTGTTTTTT
CSVIRAEKLFF
>.|TRBV9|.|TRBJ2-1
TGTGCCAGCAGCGTGGTGACGACGGGTCCGCGTGAGCAGTTCTTC
CASSVVTTGPREQFF
>TRBD2|TRBV12-3/TRBV12-4|few|TRBJ2-1
TGTGCCAGCAATGTAGCGGGGGCCTATCCCTACAATGAGCAGTTCTTC
CASNVAGAYPYNEQFF
>TRBD1|TRBV7-2|few|TRBJ1-1
TGTGCCAGCAGCTCCCCCCGGGACAGGGGGCCGAACACTGAAGCTTTCTTT
CASSSPRDRGPNTEAFF
>.|TRBV28|.|TRBJ2-2
TGTGCCAGCATCCCGGGGGCGCGGACCGGGGAGCTGTTTTTT
CASIPGARTGELFF
>.|TRBV20-1|once|TRBJ2-7
TGCAGTGCAAGAAAGTGGGGCGGGTACGAGCAGTACTTC
CSARKWGGYEQYF
>TRBD1|TRBV10-3|few|TRBJ2-7
TGTGCCATCAGTGACACACAGGGGGTGAGCTCCTACGAGCAGTACTTC
CAISDTQGVSSYEQYF
>.|TRBV28|.|TRBJ1-2
TGTGCCAGCAGTTCTACCCCCACACGGTGGGGCTACACCTTC
CASSSTPTRWGYTF
>.|TRBV6-6|many|TRBJ2-5
TGTGCCAGCTGTCGGGCAGGGAGCAAGACCCAGTACTTC
CASCRAGSKTQYF
>TRBD2|TRBV20-1|few|TRBJ2-5
TGCAGTGCGCTTGGCGGGAGTCCTCAAGAGACCCAGTACTTC
CSALGGSPQETQYF
>TRBD2|TRBV7-8|few|TRBJ2-5
TGTGCCAGCAGCTTATCCTCAGCCGGGACTAGCGGGGGAAAGACCCAGTACTTC
CASSLSSAGTSGGKTQYF
>.|TRBV13|few|TRBJ1-3
TGTGCCAGCAGCGACCTACTAGACTCTGGAAACACCATATATTTT
CASSDLLDSGNTIYF
>TRBD2|TRBV3-1|.|TRBJ2-1
TGTGCCAGCAGCCACCAGACTAGCGGGCGTATGTACTTC
CASSHQTSGRMYF
>.|TRBV7-2|.|TRBJ2-7
TGTGCCAGCAGCCCCTATGCGAGGGAGCAGTACTTC
CASSPYAREQYF